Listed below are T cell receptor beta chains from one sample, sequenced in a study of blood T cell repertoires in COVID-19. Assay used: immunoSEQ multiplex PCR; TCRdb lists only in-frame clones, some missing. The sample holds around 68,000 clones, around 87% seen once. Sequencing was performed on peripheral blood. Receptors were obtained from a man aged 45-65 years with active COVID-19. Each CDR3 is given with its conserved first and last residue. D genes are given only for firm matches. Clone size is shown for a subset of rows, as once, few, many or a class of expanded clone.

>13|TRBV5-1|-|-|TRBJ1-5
CASSLDRDQPQHF
TGCGCCAGCAGCTTGGACAGGGATCAGCCCCAGCATTTT
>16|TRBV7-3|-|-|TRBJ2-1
CASSRLGGSPYNEQFF
TGTGCCAGCAGCCGATTGGGGGGATCCCCCTACAATGAGCAGTTCTTC
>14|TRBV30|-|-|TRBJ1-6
CAFRVVRYNSPLHF
TGTGCCTTCCGAGTGGTACGGTATAATTCACCCCTCCACTTT
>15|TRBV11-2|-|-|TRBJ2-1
CASSLVRRAHGEQFF
TGTGCCAGCAGCTTAGTACGGAGGGCCCATGGGGAGCAGTTCTTC
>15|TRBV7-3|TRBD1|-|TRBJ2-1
CASSLVGQVGDEQFF
TGTGCCAGCAGCTTAGTGGGACAGGTGGGCGATGAGCAGTTCTTC
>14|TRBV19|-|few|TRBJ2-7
CASTATASPYEQYF
TGTGCCAGTACCGCGACAGCGTCCCCCTACGAGCAGTACTTC
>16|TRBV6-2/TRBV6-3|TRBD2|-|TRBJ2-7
CASSPSGTVLTYEQYF
TGTGCCAGCAGCCCCAGCGGGACGGTCCTTACCTACGAGCAGTACTTC
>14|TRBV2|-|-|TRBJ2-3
CASSEGEPPDTQYF
TGTGCCAGCAGTGAAGGCGAACCTCCGGATACGCAGTATTTT
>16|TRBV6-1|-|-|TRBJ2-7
CASSEAGGTETYEQYF
TGTGCCAGCAGTGAAGCCGGGGGTACAGAGACATACGAGCAGTACTTC
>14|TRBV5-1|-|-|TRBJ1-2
CASSSAGADYGYTF
TGCGCCAGCAGCTCAGCGGGGGCGGACTATGGCTACACCTTC
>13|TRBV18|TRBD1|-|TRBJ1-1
CAYRQGPNTEAFF
TGTGCCTACCGACAGGGCCCGAACACTGAAGCTTTCTTT
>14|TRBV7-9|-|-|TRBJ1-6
CASSFAPAGSPLHF
TGTGCCAGCAGCTTTGCCCCGGCGGGTTCACCCCTCCACTTT
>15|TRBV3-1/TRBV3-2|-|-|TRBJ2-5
CASSPGPGGQETQYF
TGTGCCAGCAGCCCTGGACCCGGGGGCCAAGAGACCCAGTACTTC
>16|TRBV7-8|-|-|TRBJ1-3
CASSLSPGTGGNTIYF
TGTGCCAGCAGCTTATCCCCCGGCACAGGCGGAAACACCATATATTTT
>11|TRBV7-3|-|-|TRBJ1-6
CASSLDSPLHF
TGTGCCAGCAGCCTCGATTCACCCCTCCACTTT
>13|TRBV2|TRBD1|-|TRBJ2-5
CASFRGRTETQYF
TGTGCCTCGTTCAGGGGGCGGACGGAGACCCAGTACTTC
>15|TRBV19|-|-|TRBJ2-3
CASSYRDIGTDTQYF
TGTGCCAGTAGTTACAGGGACATCGGCACAGATACGCAGTATTTT
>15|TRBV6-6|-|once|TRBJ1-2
CASSYSWGAGWGYTF
TGTGCCAGCAGTTACTCGTGGGGCGCGGGGTGGGGCTACACCTTC
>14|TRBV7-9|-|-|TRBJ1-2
CASSLAGGQYGYTF
TGTGCCAGCAGCTTAGCTGGCGGGCAATATGGCTACACCTTC
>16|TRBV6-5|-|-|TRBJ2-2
CASSYSRQGNTGELFF
TGTGCCAGCAGTTACTCGAGGCAGGGTAACACCGGGGAGCTGTTTTTT
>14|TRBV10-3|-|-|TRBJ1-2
CAISETRGNYGYTF
TGTGCCATCAGTGAGACCAGGGGCAACTATGGCTACACCTTC
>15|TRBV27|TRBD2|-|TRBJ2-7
CASSSSGDIPYEQYF
TGTGCCAGCAGTTCTAGCGGGGATATACCCTACGAGCAGTACTTC
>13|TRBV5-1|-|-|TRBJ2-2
CASTRGDTGELFF
TGCGCCAGCACTCGAGGAGACACCGGGGAGCTGTTTTTT
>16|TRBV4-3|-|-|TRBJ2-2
CASSQQGRGNTGELFF
TGCGCCAGCAGCCAACAGGGCAGGGGCAACACCGGGGAGCTGTTTTTT
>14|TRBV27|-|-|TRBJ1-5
CASRRDRYNQPQHF
TGTGCCAGCAGACGTGACAGGTACAATCAGCCCCAGCATTTT
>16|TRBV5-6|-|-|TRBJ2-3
CASRMGGGPNTDTQYF
TGTGCCAGCAGGATGGGGGGAGGCCCCAACACAGATACGCAGTATTTT
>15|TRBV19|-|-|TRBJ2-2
CASSIHRANTGELFF
TGTGCCAGTAGTATCCACAGGGCGAACACCGGGGAGCTGTTTTTT
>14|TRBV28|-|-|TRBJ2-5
CASSTPTRGETQYF
TGTGCCAGCAGCACCCCAACCAGGGGCGAGACCCAGTACTTC
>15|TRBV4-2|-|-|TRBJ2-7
CASRPRQDVSYEQYF
TGTGCCAGCAGACCAAGACAGGACGTCTCCTACGAGCAGTACTTC
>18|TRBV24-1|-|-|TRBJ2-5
CATSDWGRGAWDQETQYF
TGTGCCACCAGTGATTGGGGCAGGGGGGCCTGGGACCAAGAGACCCAGTACTTC
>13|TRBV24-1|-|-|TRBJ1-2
CATKGRGAYGYTF
TGTGCCACCAAAGGCAGGGGAGCCTATGGCTACACCTTC
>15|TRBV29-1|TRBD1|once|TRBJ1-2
CSVELRDRAYYGYTF
TGCAGCGTTGAGCTCCGGGACAGGGCTTACTATGGCTACACCTTC
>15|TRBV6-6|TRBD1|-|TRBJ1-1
CASRLGQGFGTEAFF
TGTGCCAGCAGACTCGGACAGGGGTTTGGTACTGAAGCTTTCTTT
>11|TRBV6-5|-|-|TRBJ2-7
CASRQGYEQYF
TGTGCCAGCAGGCAGGGCTACGAGCAGTACTTC
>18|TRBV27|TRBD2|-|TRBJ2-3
CASSLERDVAGGPGTQYF
TGTGCCAGCAGTTTAGAGAGGGACGTAGCGGGAGGGCCGGGTACGCAGTATTTT
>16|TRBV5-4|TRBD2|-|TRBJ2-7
CASSLGSGGPAYEQYF
TGTGCCAGCAGCCTAGGTAGCGGGGGCCCCGCCTACGAGCAGTACTTC
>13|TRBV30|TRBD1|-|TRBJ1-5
CAWTGGSNQPQHF
TGTGCCTGGACAGGGGGCAGCAATCAGCCCCAGCATTTT
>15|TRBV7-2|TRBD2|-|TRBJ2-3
CASSLSGTQTDTQYF
TGTGCCAGCAGCCTTAGCGGGACCCAGACAGATACGCAGTATTTT
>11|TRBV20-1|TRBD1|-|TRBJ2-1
CSARVRDRVFF
TGCAGTGCTAGAGTCCGGGACAGGGTATTCTTC
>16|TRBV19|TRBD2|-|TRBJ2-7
CASSIGTSGTSYEQYF
TGTGCCAGTAGTATAGGGACTAGCGGGACCTCCTACGAGCAGTACTTC
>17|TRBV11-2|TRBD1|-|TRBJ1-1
CASSSTGAYHMNTEAFF
TGTGCCAGCAGCTCCACAGGGGCTTACCACATGAACACTGAAGCTTTCTTT
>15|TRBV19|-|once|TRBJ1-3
CASSIQGRDENTIYF
TGTGCCAGTAGTATACAGGGAAGGGATGAGAACACCATATATTTT
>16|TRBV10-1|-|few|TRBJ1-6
CASSEGGMSYNSPLHF
TGCGCCAGCAGTGAGGGCGGGATGAGTTATAATTCACCCCTCCACTTT
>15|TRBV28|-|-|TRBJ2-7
CASSFPLGSTYEQYF
TGTGCCAGCAGTTTTCCACTAGGTTCCACCTACGAGCAGTACTTC
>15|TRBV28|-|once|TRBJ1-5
CASSFLTLRDKPQHF
TGTGCCAGCAGTTTTCTGACCCTTCGGGATAAGCCCCAGCATTTT
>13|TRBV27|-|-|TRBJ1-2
CALRAGWPRGYTF
TGTGCCCTTAGGGCAGGGTGGCCTCGAGGCTACACCTTC
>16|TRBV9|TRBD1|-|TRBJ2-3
CASSPWTGAGEDTQYF
TGTGCCAGCAGCCCATGGACAGGGGCCGGGGAAGATACGCAGTATTTT
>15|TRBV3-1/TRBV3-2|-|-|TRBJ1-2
CASSPKITGVYGYTF
TGTGCCAGCAGCCCAAAAATTACAGGAGTATATGGCTACACCTTC
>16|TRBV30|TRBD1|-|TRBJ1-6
CAWSSGQGKSNSPLHF
TGTGCCTGGAGCTCGGGACAGGGAAAGAGTAATTCACCCCTCCACTTT
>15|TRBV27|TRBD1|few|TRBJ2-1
CASSLRGPGDNEQFF
TGTGCCAGCAGTTTGAGGGGGCCCGGGGACAATGAGCAGTTCTTC
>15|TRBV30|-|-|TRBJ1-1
CAWSVVGGYDTEAFF
TGTGCCTGGAGTGTAGTGGGAGGGTACGACACTGAAGCTTTCTTT
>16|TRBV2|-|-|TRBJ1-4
CASSERQFPTNEKLFF
TGTGCCAGCAGTGAGAGACAGTTTCCAACTAATGAAAAACTGTTTTTT
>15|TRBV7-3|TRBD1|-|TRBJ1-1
CASSLTAGGGSEAFF
TGTGCCAGCAGCTTAACGGCAGGGGGCGGGAGTGAAGCTTTCTTT
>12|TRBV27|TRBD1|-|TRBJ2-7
CASSDRAYEQYF
TGTGCCAGCAGTGACAGGGCCTACGAGCAGTACTTC